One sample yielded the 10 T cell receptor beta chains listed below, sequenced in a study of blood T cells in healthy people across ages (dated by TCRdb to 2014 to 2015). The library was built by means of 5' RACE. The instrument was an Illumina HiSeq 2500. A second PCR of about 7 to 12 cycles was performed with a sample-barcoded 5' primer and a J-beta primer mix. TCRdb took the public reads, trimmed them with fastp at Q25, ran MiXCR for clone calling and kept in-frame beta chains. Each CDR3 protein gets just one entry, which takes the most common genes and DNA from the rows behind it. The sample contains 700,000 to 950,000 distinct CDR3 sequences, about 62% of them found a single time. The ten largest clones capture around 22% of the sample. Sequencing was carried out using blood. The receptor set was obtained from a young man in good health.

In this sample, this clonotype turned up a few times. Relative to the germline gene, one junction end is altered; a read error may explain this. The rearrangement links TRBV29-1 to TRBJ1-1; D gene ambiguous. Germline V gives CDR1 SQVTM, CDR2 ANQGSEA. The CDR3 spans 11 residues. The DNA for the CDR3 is TGCAGCGTTAAAGAGGACACTGAAGCTTTCTTT. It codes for CSVKEDTEAFF.

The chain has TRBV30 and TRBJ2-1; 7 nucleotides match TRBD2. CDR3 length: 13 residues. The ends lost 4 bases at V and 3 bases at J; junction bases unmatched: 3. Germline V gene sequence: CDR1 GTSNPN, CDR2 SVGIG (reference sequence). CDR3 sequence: CAWKGDYYNEQFF. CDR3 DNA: TGTGCCTGGAAAGGGGACTACTACAATGAGCAGTTCTTC.

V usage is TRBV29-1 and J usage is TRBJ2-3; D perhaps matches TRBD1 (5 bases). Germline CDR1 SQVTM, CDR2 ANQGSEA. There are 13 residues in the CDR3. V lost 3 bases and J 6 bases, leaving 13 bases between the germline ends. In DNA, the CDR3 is TGCAGCGTTGAGGGGCAGGCAAGTGATACGCAGTATTTT. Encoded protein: CSVEGQASDTQYF.

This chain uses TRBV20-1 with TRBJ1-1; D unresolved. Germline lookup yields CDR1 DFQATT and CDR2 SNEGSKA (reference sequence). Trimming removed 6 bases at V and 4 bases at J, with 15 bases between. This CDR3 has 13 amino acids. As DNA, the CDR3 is TGCAGTGCACCAAAACAGTCGAGCACTGAAGCTTTCTTT. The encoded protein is CSAPKQSSTEAFF.

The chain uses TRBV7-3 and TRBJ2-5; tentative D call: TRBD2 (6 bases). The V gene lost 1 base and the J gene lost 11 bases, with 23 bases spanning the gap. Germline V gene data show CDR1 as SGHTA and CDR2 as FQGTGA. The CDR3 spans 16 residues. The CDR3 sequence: CASSLRLGGGNNEQYF. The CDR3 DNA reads TGTGCCAGCAGCTTAAGGTTGGGAGGCGGGAACAATGAGCAGTACTTC.

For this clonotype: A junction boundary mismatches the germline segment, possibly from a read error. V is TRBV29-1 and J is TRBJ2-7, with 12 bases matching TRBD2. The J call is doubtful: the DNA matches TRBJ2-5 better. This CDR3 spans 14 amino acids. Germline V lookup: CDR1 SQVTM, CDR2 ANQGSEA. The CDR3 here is CSVATSGGSETQYF. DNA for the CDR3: TGTAGCGTTGCTACTAGCGGGGGGAGTGAGACCCAGTACTTC.

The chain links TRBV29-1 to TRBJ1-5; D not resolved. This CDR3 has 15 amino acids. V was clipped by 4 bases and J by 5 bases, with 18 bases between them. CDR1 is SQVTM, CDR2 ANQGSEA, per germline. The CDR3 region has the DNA TGCAGCGTTGCACTCGGTCGAGCCGGGGATCAGCCCCAGCATTTT. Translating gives CSVALGRAGDQPQHF. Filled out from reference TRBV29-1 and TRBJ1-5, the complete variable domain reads SAVISQKPSRDICQRGTSLTIQCQVDSQVTMMFWYRQQPGQSLTLIATANQGSEATYESGFVIDKFPISRPNLTFSTLTVSNMSPEDSSIYLCSVALGRAGDQPQHFGDGTRLSIL.

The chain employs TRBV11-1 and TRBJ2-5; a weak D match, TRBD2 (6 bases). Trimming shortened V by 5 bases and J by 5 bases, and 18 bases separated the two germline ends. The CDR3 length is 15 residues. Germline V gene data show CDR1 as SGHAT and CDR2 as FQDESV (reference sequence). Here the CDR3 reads CASSRPDYRGETQYF. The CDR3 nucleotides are TGTGCCAGCAGCCGGCCGGACTACCGAGGGGAGACCCAGTACTTC.

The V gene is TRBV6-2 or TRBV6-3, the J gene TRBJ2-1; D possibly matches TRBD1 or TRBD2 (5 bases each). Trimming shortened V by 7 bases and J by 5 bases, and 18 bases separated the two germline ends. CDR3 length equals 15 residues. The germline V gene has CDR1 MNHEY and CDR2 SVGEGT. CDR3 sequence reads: CASNPSGQGNNEQFF. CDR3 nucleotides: TGTGCCAGCAACCCCTCGGGGCAGGGAAACAATGAGCAGTTCTTC.

For the CDR3, the DNA is TGTGCCAGCAGTCACCGGACAGGGTGGAAAGAGACCCAGTTCTTC. Translated, it gives CASSHRTGWKETQFF. The V gene is TRBV12-3 or TRBV12-4, the J gene TRBJ2-1, with 8 bases fitting TRBD1. The CDR3 sequence is 15 residues long. V trimming: 5 bases; J trimming: 13 bases; junction bases outside the gene matches: 16.